These 18 T cell receptor beta chains were sequenced from one sample in a study of metastatic and nonmetastatic thyroid tumors. TCRdb re-called clones via MiXCR from the PCR reads. Among about 22,000 clones, more than 14% were seen once, and the ten largest hold about 14%. Ahead of thyroid surgery, no patient had received treatment of any kind. The specimen sequenced was tumor tissue. The receptors were sampled from a female donor with papillary thyroid cancer or a benign thyroid nodule (not recorded which). Some clones in this sample may be carry-over from other donors' samples.

Note on this clone: A much more abundant neighbour one base away suggests this may be a read error. V gene TRBV14 combines with J gene TRBJ1-1, with D perhaps TRBD1 (6 bases). The CDR3 runs to 12 residues. Germline lookup yields CDR1 SGHDN and CDR2 FVKESK. Trimming took off 6 bases at V and 11 bases at J, with 16 bases between the two ends. The CDR3 DNA reads TGTGCCAGCAGACAATGGGGGGGGCCGGCTTTCTTT. Protein product: CASRQWGGPAFF.

This clone is labeled as medium-sized. V is TRBV7-2 and J is TRBJ2-2, with unresolved D. The V gene's germline CDR1 is SGHTA and CDR2 FQGNSA. Trimming left V 6 bases short and J 8 bases short, with 7 bases between. The CDR3 length is 11 residues. CDR3 region: CASSPWGELFF. The CDR3 nucleotides read TGTGCCAGCAGTCCCTGGGGGGAGCTGTTTTTT.

This clone showed up just a few times. This may be a read error: a much more frequent sequence differs by one nucleotide. The chain joins TRBV7-7 to TRBJ2-5; perhaps TRBD2 as D (6 bases). The germline gives CDR1 SSHAT, CDR2 FNYEAQ (reference sequence). CDR3 length: 11 residues. DNA for the CDR3: TGTGCTAGCGGCTTAGGGGAGACCCATTACTTC. It yields the protein CASGLGETHYF.

This clone was seen only once. The rearrangement uses TRBV20-1 and TRBJ2-1; 8 bases agree with TRBD2. The trim removed 6 bases at V and 8 bases at J, leaving 12 bases unmatched. Germline CDR1 DFQATT, CDR2 SNEGSKA (reference sequence). The length of the CDR3 is 14 residues. The CDR3 loop is CSARRSGKRDEQFF. In DNA, the CDR3 is TGCAGTGCAAGGCGTAGCGGGAAGAGGGATGAGCAGTTCTTC.

For this clone: This sequence may be a read error, since a much larger clone differs from it by one base. The CDR3 coding sequence is TGTGCCAGCGGCTTCGTACAGACAGACGCGTTCTTC. It is translated as CASGFVQTDAFF. The chain uses TRBV7-9 and TRBJ2-1, with D perhaps TRBD1 (5 bases). CDR3 length equals 12 residues. Germline loops: CDR1 SEHNR, CDR2 FQNEAQ (reference sequence).

This clone has at least ten counts. The chain couples TRBV11-2 to TRBJ1-3, with a weak D call TRBD1 (5 bases). The CDR3 has 13 residues. The germline V and J ends were trimmed by 4 bases and 8 bases, with 12 bases remaining between them. Germline CDR1 reads SGHAT; CDR2 reads FQNNGV. CDR3 residues: CASSYQGGDTIYF. The CDR3 nucleotides are TGTGCCAGCAGCTACCAGGGAGGTGACACCATATATTTT.

This clone came up many times. The gene calls are TRBV5-6 and TRBJ2-4, with TRBD1 matching over 9 bases. The CDR3 is 16 amino acids. From germline, CDR1 is SGHDT and CDR2 YYEEEE. With V trimmed by 2 bases and J by 2 bases, 5 bases remained unmatched. In DNA, the CDR3 is TGTGCCAGCAGCTTCGACAGGGGGGGATCCAAAAACATTCAGTACTTC. It specifies CASSFDRGGSKNIQYF.

This clone was detected ten times or more. The V gene is TRBV7-2, the J gene TRBJ2-7; tentatively, D is TRBD1 or TRBD2 (6 bases each). Germline V gene sequence: CDR1 SGHTA, CDR2 FQGNSA. CDR3 length: 15 amino acids. The V end was cut by 5 bases, the J end by 6 bases, with 20 bases between. DNA of the CDR3: TGTGCCAGCAGCCCCGGCCAGGGGCGAGCGGGCGAGCAGTACTTC. Protein product: CASSPGQGRAGEQYF.

By frequency in the sample, this clone is medium-sized. The V gene is TRBV7-2, the J gene TRBJ2-2; 7 nucleotides match TRBD1. J was trimmed by 2 bases and V by 2 bases; bases with no gene match: 2. Germline V gene sequence: CDR1 SGHTA, CDR2 FQGNSA. The length of the CDR3 is 15 residues. CDR3 coding DNA: TGTGCCAGCAGCTTATTAGGGGGCAACACCGGGGAGCTGTTTTTT. Protein product: CASSLLGGNTGELFF.

This clone was detected ten times or more. The chain's CDR3 is CASTRREGYEQFF. CDR3 DNA: TGTGCCAGCACCCGGCGGGAGGGCTATGAGCAGTTCTTC. V usage is TRBV27 and J usage is TRBJ2-1; 9 bases are shared with TRBD2. The CDR3 loop spans 13 amino acids. Losses at the gene ends were 7 bases for V and 8 bases for J; bases not matched to a gene: 6. In germline, CDR1 is MNHEY, CDR2 SMNVEV (reference sequence).

This clone showed up many times. The chain employs TRBV3-1 and TRBJ1-6; TRBD1 matches at 7 bases. Germline V lookup: CDR1 LGHDT, CDR2 YNNKEL (reference sequence). The J segment lost 10 bases and the V segment lost 3 bases, leaving 6 bases of the junction unmatched. CDR3 length equals 14 residues. The DNA for the CDR3 is TGTGCCAGCAGCCAGGCCAGGGGGGTGTCACCCCTCCACTTT. This encodes CASSQARGVSPLHF.

This chain connects TRBV6-1 to TRBJ2-1, with D possibly being TRBD2 (5 bases). The CDR3 is made up of 15 amino acids. Germline-derived CDR1 and CDR2 are MNHNS and SASEGT. V was shortened by 2 bases and J by 3 bases, with 11 bases between the two germline ends. CDR3 protein: CASSERLGDYNEQFF. In DNA, the CDR3 is TGTGCCAGCAGTGAAAGACTGGGAGACTACAATGAGCAGTTCTTC.

This clone was observed many times. V is TRBV2 and J is TRBJ2-7, with D possibly matching TRBD2 (7 bases). The CDR3 spans 13 residues. The V gene lost 9 bases and the J gene lost 8 bases, with 20 bases spanning the gap. Germline CDR1 is SNHLY and CDR2 is FYNNEI. Here the CDR3 DNA reads TGTGCCAGTTGGGAGGGAACAGGGAAAAAGCAGTACTTC. The encoded protein is CASWEGTGKKQYF.

This clone came up many times. The chain recombines TRBV6-2 or TRBV6-3 with TRBJ2-7, with 7 bases that match TRBD1. Per the germline V gene, CDR1 is MNHEY and CDR2 is SVGEGT. V lost 3 bases, J lost 1 base, and 3 bases stayed unmatched. The CDR3 has 14 amino acids. The CDR3 DNA reads TGTGCCAGCAGTTATATGGACAGGTCCTACGAGCAGTACTTC. This gives the protein CASSYMDRSYEQYF.

There are many counts of this clone. The rearrangement uses TRBV7-8 and TRBJ2-2; D unclear. The CDR3 has 14 amino acids. CDR1 is SGHVS, CDR2 FQNEAQ, per germline. Trimming stripped 5 bases from V and 5 bases from J, with 12 bases between. The CDR3 sequence is CASSPEPLTGELFF. DNA for the CDR3: TGTGCCAGCAGCCCAGAACCCCTGACCGGGGAGCTGTTTTTT.

This chain links TRBV10-2 with TRBJ2-5; 9 bases are shared with TRBD2. The junction had 19 bases not matched to a gene; V was cut back by 3 bases and J by 11 bases. The CDR3 length is 17 residues. Germline-derived CDR1 and CDR2 are WSHSY and SAAADI. The DNA of the CDR3 is TGCGCCAGCAGTGAAAGAGCGGGGGGTTACGCCCAAGATACTCAGTACTTC. This encodes CASSERAGGYAQDTQYF.

This clone was observed at least ten times. V and J are TRBV12-5 and TRBJ1-2; D gene unclear. Trimming left V 0 bases short and J 4 bases short, with 12 bases between. CDR3 length: 15 residues. Germline V gene lookup returns CDR1 LGHNT and CDR2 FRNRAP. Here the CDR3 DNA reads TGTGCTAGTGGTTTGGTATCCGAAACCCTCTATGGCTACACCTTC. Encoded protein: CASGLVSETLYGYTF.

At least ten counts were recorded for this clone. This rearrangement joins TRBV20-1 to TRBJ1-1; D is possibly TRBD1 (6 bases). V lost 0 bases to trimming and J lost 6 bases, with 17 bases between them. The CDR3 is made up of 15 amino acids. From germline, CDR1 is DFQATT and CDR2 SNEGSKA (reference sequence). The CDR3 nucleotides read TGCAGTGCTAGAGATCAAGCGAGGGGGTTGGCTGAAGCTTTCTTT. The encoded protein is CSARDQARGLAEAFF.